The rows below give T cell receptor beta chains drawn from one sample of a study of T cells after yellow fever vaccination. One entry per CDR3 protein results from TCRdb running MiXCR on the 5' RACE reads. In the table there are some 390,000 distinct CDR3 sequences, under 20% of which are singletons. The source was PBMCs, collected before the yellow fever booster vaccination. The receptor source for this set is a young man who received the YFV17D yellow fever vaccine. The CDR3 runs from the conserved cysteine through the conserved F or W. The D gene is left open where the match is weak. Rows may omit the clone size; those that give it use once, few, many or a size class.

size: -
J: TRBJ2-5
D: -
V: TRBV12-3/TRBV12-4
DNA: TGTGCCAGCAGTTTAGCTTATACTGCCGGGGCGAGGAGTGAGACCCAGTACTTC
CDR3: CASSLAYTAGARSETQYF

size: few
J: TRBJ1-1
D: -
V: TRBV7-9
DNA: TGTGCCAGCAGCAGTTGGACGGCAGACACTGAAGCTTTCTTT
CDR3: CASSSWTADTEAFF

size: few
J: TRBJ2-3
D: -
V: TRBV20-1
DNA: TGCAGTGCTAGAGATAACAGGGCGAGGGATACGCAGTATTTT
CDR3: CSARDNRARDTQYF

size: -
J: TRBJ1-1
D: -
V: TRBV12-3/TRBV12-4
DNA: TGTGCCAGCCACCAGGACTTCCAGAACACTGAAGCTTTCTTT
CDR3: CASHQDFQNTEAFF

size: few
J: TRBJ1-2
D: -
V: TRBV7-9
DNA: TGTGCCAGCAGCCCGGACCAGGGGCTCTATGGCTACACCTTC
CDR3: CASSPDQGLYGYTF

size: -
J: TRBJ2-5
D: -
V: TRBV7-9
DNA: TGTGCCAGCAGCTGGAACTCCCCGACATTC
CDR3: CASSWNSPTF

size: few
J: TRBJ1-4
D: -
V: TRBV7-9
DNA: TGTGCCAGCAGCACCGCAGGGTCTAATGAAAAACTGTTTTTT
CDR3: CASSTAGSNEKLFF

size: -
J: TRBJ2-7
D: TRBD2
V: TRBV7-2
DNA: TGTGCCAGCAGCTTAGTCCACGTAGAAAGCGGGGGTTATTACGAGCAGTACTTC
CDR3: CASSLVHVESGGYYEQYF

size: -
J: TRBJ2-3
D: TRBD1
V: TRBV6-5
DNA: TGTGCCAGCAGTCCGGGGACAGGGATCGTACGCACAGATACGCAGTATTTT
CDR3: CASSPGTGIVRTDTQYF

size: -
J: TRBJ2-3
D: TRBD1
V: TRBV29-1
DNA: TGCAGCGTGACGGGACAGGGGGCGTCAGATACGCAGTATTTT
CDR3: CSVTGQGASDTQYF

size: -
J: TRBJ1-1
D: -
V: TRBV6-2/TRBV6-3
DNA: TGTGCCAGCTTGGGGGGCACTGAAGCTTTCTTT
CDR3: CASLGGTEAFF

size: -
J: TRBJ1-6
D: -
V: TRBV7-9
DNA: TGTGCCAGCAGCTTAGTAGCGGGGAATAATTCACCCCTCCACTTT
CDR3: CASSLVAGNNSPLHF

size: -
J: TRBJ2-5
D: -
V: TRBV6-6
DNA: TGTGCCAGCAGTTCAGCGGATAAAGAGACCCAGTACTTC
CDR3: CASSSADKETQYF